What follows is one T cell receptor (beta chain) and its context. These data belong to a study of T cell changes during pregnancy in multiple sclerosis. Losses at the gene ends were 5 bases for V and 0 bases for J; bases not matched to a gene: 10. The V gene's germline CDR1 is SGHTA and CDR2 FQGNSA. This CDR3 region has 16 residues. Assay used: immunoSEQ multiplex PCR; TCRdb lists only in-frame clones, some missing. The table includes approximately 88,000 clones, about 93% detected once. The specimen comprised peripheral blood, sampled in the first trimester of pregnancy. The clonotype originates from a female donor with multiple sclerosis, enrolled in a pregnancy study. The V gene is TRBV7-2, the J gene TRBJ2-7; 7 nucleotides agree with TRBD2. CDR3 DNA: TGTGCCAGCAGCACGCGAAGCGGGGTGAGCTCCTACGAGCAGTACTTC. Protein product: CASSTRSGVSSYEQYF.